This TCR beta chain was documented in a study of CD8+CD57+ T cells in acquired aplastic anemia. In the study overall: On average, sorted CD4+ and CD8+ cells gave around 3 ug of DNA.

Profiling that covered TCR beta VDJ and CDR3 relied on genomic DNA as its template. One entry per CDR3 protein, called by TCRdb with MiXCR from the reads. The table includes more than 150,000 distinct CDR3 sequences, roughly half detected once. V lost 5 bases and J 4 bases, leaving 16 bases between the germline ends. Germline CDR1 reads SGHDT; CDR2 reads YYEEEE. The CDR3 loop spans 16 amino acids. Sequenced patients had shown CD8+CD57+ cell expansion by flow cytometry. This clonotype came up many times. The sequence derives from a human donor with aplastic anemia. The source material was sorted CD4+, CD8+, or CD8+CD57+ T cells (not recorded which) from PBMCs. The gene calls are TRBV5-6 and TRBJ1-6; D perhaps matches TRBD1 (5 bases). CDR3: CASSEQGWVYNSPLHF. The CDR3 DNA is TGTGCCAGCAGTGAGCAGGGATGGGTATATAATTCACCCCTCCACTTT.